Described below is a single T cell receptor (beta chain) sequence and its context. Its antigen is not known. CDR1 is KGHSH and CDR2 is LQKENI in the germline V gene. CDR3 length equals 15 residues. Trimming removed 2 bases at V and 3 bases at J, with 10 bases between. These data belong to a study of OX40 agonist ivuxolimab in advanced cancers. Clones were read by immunoSEQ multiplex PCR, and TCRdb kept only the in-frame ones, dropping some. The sample consists of fewer than 90,000 clones, around nine tenths of them appearing once. Study-wide results and caveats: Expanded clones tended on average to be more numerous among CD8+ T cells than CD4+.

The genes are TRBV18 and TRBJ1-4, with D possibly matching TRBD1 (5 bases). The clonotype comes from an adult with an advanced solid tumor such as melanoma, head and neck, liver or kidney cancer. The sample was CD4+ or CD8+ T cells sorted from blood, taken in a trial of the OX40 agonist ivuxolimab. The CDR3 region has the DNA TGTGCCAGCTCACCAGGGGTGGGACCTAATGAAAAACTGTTTTTT. This codes for CASSPGVGPNEKLFF.